One sample yielded the 28 T cell receptor beta chains listed below, sequenced in a study of cytomegalovirus exposure and HLA in healthy donors. PCR primers comprised 60 Vbeta and 13 Jbeta primers. TCRdb's table, derived via immunoSEQ multiplex PCR, lists solely in-frame clones and lacks some. The data contain 130,000 or so clones, more than 60% of them singletons. Sequenced input: PBMCs. The receptors derive from a woman aged 55-70 years in good health and CMV-seronegative.

CDR3 protein: CASSSPRRGGHFEQFF. The CDR3 DNA reads TGTGCCAGCAGCTCCCCCCGGCGGGGGGGCCATTTTGAGCAGTTCTTC. This chain connects TRBV5-6 to TRBJ2-1, with TRBD2 matching 9 bases. Germline loops: CDR1 SGHDT, CDR2 YYEEEE. Losses at the gene ends were 3 bases for V and 9 bases for J; bases not matched to a gene: 13. The CDR3 consists of 16 residues. The whole variable domain, remainder taken from reference TRBV5-6 and TRBJ2-1, is DAGVTQSPTHLIKTRGQQVTLRCSPKSGHDTVSWYQQALGQGPQFIFQYYEEEERQRGNFPDRFSGHQFPNYSSELNVNALLLGDSALYLCASSSPRRGGHFEQFFGPGTRLTVL.

Only a few counts were recorded for this clone. The CDR3 is CASSIKQGAYGANVLTF. For the CDR3, the DNA is TGTGCCAGTAGTATAAAACAGGGGGCGTATGGGGCCAACGTCCTGACTTTC. The rearrangement uses TRBV19 and TRBJ2-6, with 9 bases matching TRBD1. V shed 2 bases, J shed 3 bases, and the junction held 5 bases outside the gene matches. CDR1 and CDR2 from the germline V gene are LNHDA and SQIVND (reference sequence). The CDR3 extends over 17 amino acids.

This clone was found a few times. The chain uses TRBV7-7 and TRBJ2-7, with TRBD2 identical over 10 bases. Per germline, CDR1 SSHAT and CDR2 FNYEAQ (reference sequence). J lost 6 bases, V lost 5 bases, and 19 bases had no gene match. The CDR3 runs 18 residues. The CDR3 region has the DNA TGTGCCAGCAGCCAGCAGTCTAGCGGGAGTCTTTATTTGAGCGAGCAGTACTTC. This sequence encodes CASSQQSSGSLYLSEQYF.

The table lists this clone with a count of one. The chain joins TRBV28 to TRBJ2-3, with 8 bases that match TRBD2. From germline, CDR1 is MDHEN and CDR2 SYDVKM. With 1 base clipped from V and 6 bases from J, the junction kept 15 bases outside the gene matches. The CDR3 extends over 18 amino acids. CDR3 loop: CASSLFSRGGGRLDTQYF. CDR3 nucleotides: TGTGCCAGCAGTTTATTCTCTCGAGGCGGGGGGAGATTGGATACGCAGTATTTT.

The DNA of the CDR3 is TGCGCCAGCAGCCAAATAGACAGGGGGCGGACTGAAGCTTTCTTT. Translated, it gives CASSQIDRGRTEAFF. This sequence joins TRBV4-1 and TRBJ1-1, with 10 bases matching TRBD1. The CDR3 extends over 15 amino acids. V trimming: 2 bases; J trimming: 5 bases; junction bases outside the gene matches: 5. Germline V lookup: CDR1 MGHRA, CDR2 YSYEKL.

This sequence joins TRBV6-6 and TRBJ2-7; D may be TRBD1 (6 bases). Per germline, CDR1 MNHNY and CDR2 SVGAGI (reference sequence). The length of the CDR3 is 12 residues. The germline V and J ends were trimmed by 4 bases and 6 bases, with 10 bases remaining between them. The CDR3 is CASSFTGFEQYF. The DNA for the CDR3 is TGTGCCAGCAGTTTCACAGGGTTCGAGCAGTACTTC.

The rearrangement joins TRBV5-4 to TRBJ1-2, with TRBD1 identical over 9 bases. CDR3 size: 14 residues. The V segment lost 4 bases and the J segment 8 bases; nucleotides outside the gene matches: 9. CDR1 is SGHNT, CDR2 YYREEE, per germline (reference sequence). DNA of the CDR3: TGTGCCAGCAGCCTCCCGGACAGGGGATGGGGCTACACCTTC. Amino acid sequence: CASSLPDRGWGYTF.

Only a few counts were recorded for this clone. The genes are TRBV6-7 and TRBJ1-4; 9 positions match TRBD1. TRBV6-7 is an open reading frame whose function is uncertain. The CDR3 contains 11 residues. Germline trimming cut 3 bases from V and 16 bases from J; bases unmatched to any gene: 3. In nucleotides, the CDR3 is TGTGCCAGCAGTTATGGACAGGGGCCGTTTTTT. Residues: CASSYGQGPFF.

This chain links TRBV18 with TRBJ2-3; D perhaps matches TRBD1 (5 bases). This CDR3 has 15 residues. Germline V gene sequence: CDR1 KGHSH, CDR2 LQKENI. V was pared by 3 bases and J by 2 bases, with 12 bases between. Here the CDR3 reads CASSPDRNPTDTQYF. Written as DNA, the CDR3 is TGTGCCAGCTCACCCGACAGAAATCCCACAGATACGCAGTATTTT.

This clone has a single count. The rearrangement joins TRBV5-4 to TRBJ1-6; weak D call: TRBD1 (5 bases). Germline values: CDR1 SGHNT, CDR2 YYREEE (reference sequence). The CDR3 has 15 amino acids. Trimming took off 2 bases at V and 8 bases at J, with 14 bases between the two ends. Here the CDR3 DNA reads TGTGCCAGCAGCTTAGGGGCAGTGACGGATTCACCCCTCCACTTT. It yields the protein CASSLGAVTDSPLHF.

The chain employs TRBV9 and TRBJ2-5; no clear D. The germline CDR1 and CDR2 sequences are SGDLS and YYNGEE. The ends were cut back, 2 bases at V and 1 base at J, with 12 bases in the middle. The CDR3 runs 15 residues. CDR3: CASSVVGGPQETQYF. CDR3 DNA: TGTGCCAGCAGCGTCGTAGGCGGCCCCCAAGAGACCCAGTACTTC.

The chain joins TRBV28 to TRBJ2-5; weak D call: TRBD2 (5 bases). The V gene lost 6 bases and the J gene lost 5 bases, with 13 bases spanning the gap. Looked up from germline, CDR1 is MDHEN and CDR2 is SYDVKM. This CDR3 has 13 residues. The chain's CDR3 is CASRDPPGETQYF. CDR3 DNA sequence: TGTGCCAGCAGAGATCCCCCGGGGGAGACCCAGTACTTC.

This clone was seen more than once but under ten times. This sequence joins TRBV19 and TRBJ1-6, with a tentative D call TRBD1 (6 bases). There are 15 residues in the CDR3. Trimming shortened V by 9 bases and J by 5 bases, and 17 bases separated the two germline ends. The germline V gene has CDR1 LNHDA and CDR2 SQIVND (reference sequence). CDR3 protein: CASTPLTGHNSPLHF. The CDR3 nucleotides are TGTGCCAGCACCCCCCTGACAGGACATAATTCACCCCTCCACTTT.

The gene calls are TRBV7-8 and TRBJ1-4; D might be TRBD1 (6 bases). The germline V gene encodes CDR1 SGHVS and CDR2 FQNEAQ. Trimming stripped 2 bases from V and 6 bases from J, with 16 bases between. This CDR3 has 16 amino acids. DNA of the CDR3: TGTGCCAGCAGCTTATATAGGGGGGGGACCCATGAAAAACTGTTTTTT. Protein: CASSLYRGGTHEKLFF.

The chain carries TRBV7-2 and TRBJ2-3; D call uncertain. Trimming took off 5 bases at V and 4 bases at J, with 7 bases between the two ends. Germline CDR1 reads SGHTA; CDR2 reads FQGNSA. The CDR3 sequence is 12 residues long. As DNA, the CDR3 is TGTGCCAGCAGCCCATTCCCAGATACGCAGTATTTT. It yields the protein CASSPFPDTQYF.

This rearrangement joins TRBV19 to TRBJ2-5; a weak D match, TRBD2 (6 bases). The germline V and J ends were trimmed by 3 bases and 5 bases, with 22 bases remaining between them. The CDR3 covers 17 residues. Germline V CDR1 and CDR2: LNHDA, SQIVND (reference sequence). This CDR3 reads CASSIETSRPMGETQYF. The CDR3, as DNA: TGTGCCAGTAGTATTGAAACTAGCAGGCCTATGGGCGAGACCCAGTACTTC.

The chain couples TRBV6-6 to TRBJ1-6; 9 nucleotides agree with TRBD1. The germline V gene has CDR1 MNHNY and CDR2 SVGAGI (reference sequence). CDR3 size: 14 residues. J lost 10 bases, V lost 6 bases, and 7 bases had no gene match. This CDR3 is CASRGDREGSPLHF. DNA of the CDR3: TGTGCCAGCAGGGGGGACAGGGAAGGGTCACCCCTCCACTTT.

This sequence joins TRBV5-6 and TRBJ2-7, with 10 nucleotides matching TRBD1. CDR1 is SGHDT, CDR2 YYEEEE, per germline. J lost 5 bases, V lost 2 bases, and 4 bases had no gene match. The CDR3 consists of 14 residues. CDR3: CASSLSGTGDEQYF. CDR3 coding DNA: TGTGCCAGCAGCTTATCCGGGACAGGGGACGAGCAGTACTTC.

This chain joins TRBV4-1 and TRBJ1-5; D uncertain. The CDR3 contains 14 residues. Germline V gene sequence: CDR1 MGHRA, CDR2 YSYEKL. V was cut by 3 bases and J by 1 base, with 7 bases left in between. CDR3 amino acids: CASSQEQSNQPQHF. CDR3 coding DNA: TGCGCCAGCAGCCAGGAACAGAGCAATCAGCCCCAGCATTTT.

CDR3 nucleotide sequence: TGTGCCAGCAGTTTAGAAGAGACCCAGTACTTC. Translation gives CASSLEETQYF. The gene calls are TRBV6-5 and TRBJ2-5; D gene unclear. Trimming cost V 4 bases and J 3 bases, with 3 bases left between them. The CDR3 has 11 amino acids. From germline, CDR1 is MNHEY and CDR2 SVGAGI.

The chain recombines TRBV12-5 with TRBJ2-3, with 13 bases lining up with TRBD2. This CDR3 contains 18 residues. With V trimmed by 1 base and J by 0 bases, 4 bases remained unmatched. Germline V lookup: CDR1 LGHNT, CDR2 FRNRAP. The CDR3 DNA reads TGTGCTAGTGGTTTGGGACTAGCGGGGGGCGCTAGCACAGATACGCAGTATTTT. Protein: CASGLGLAGGASTDTQYF.

The chain couples TRBV29-1 to TRBJ2-6; tentatively, D is TRBD2 (5 bases). The CDR3 is 12 amino acids. The ends were cut back, 7 bases at V and 4 bases at J, with 8 bases in the middle. The germline CDR1 and CDR2 sequences are SQVTM and ANQGSEA. CDR3 sequence: CSAGVGANVLTF. CDR3 nucleotide sequence: TGCAGCGCCGGGGTAGGGGCCAACGTCCTGACTTTC.

The V and J genes are TRBV19 and TRBJ1-5, with D possibly matching TRBD1 (6 bases). The CDR3 contains 16 residues. Germline CDR1 reads LNHDA; CDR2 reads SQIVND (reference sequence). The ends were cut back, 0 bases at V and 1 base at J, with 10 bases in the middle. CDR3 DNA sequence: TGTGCCAGTAGTATAGACGGGGGGCTGAGCAATCAGCCCCAGCATTTT. It encodes CASSIDGGLSNQPQHF. Full variable domain (missing parts from reference TRBV19 and TRBJ1-5): DGGITQSPKYLFRKEGQNVTLSCEQNLNHDAMYWYRQDPGQGLRLIYYSQIVNDFQKGDIAEGYSVSREKKESFPLTVTSAQKNPTAFYLCASSIDGGLSNQPQHFGDGTRLSIL.

The chain has TRBV27 and TRBJ1-2; D remains unclear. The germline gives CDR1 MNHEY, CDR2 SMNVEV (reference sequence). V shed 3 bases and J shed 4 bases, with 9 bases lying between them. The CDR3 runs 13 residues. CDR3 in DNA: TGTGCCAGCAGTTTCCCCAGTGGCTATGGCTACACCTTC. Protein: CASSFPSGYGYTF.

J is TRBJ2-5 and V is TRBV7-6; 9 bases are a match to TRBD2. The V gene's germline CDR1 is SGHVS and CDR2 FNYEAQ. V lost 2 bases to trimming and J lost 7 bases; unmatched junction nucleotides: 11. The CDR3 contains 16 residues. In DNA form, the CDR3 reads TGTGCCAGCAGCTTAAACGCGGCGGGGGGGCTTGTGACCCAGTACTTC. Its protein product is CASSLNAAGGLVTQYF.

The J gene is TRBJ1-5, the V gene TRBV27, with a tentative D call TRBD1 (5 bases). Trimming took 5 bases from V and 0 from J, leaving 8 bases between them. This CDR3 spans 14 amino acids. Germline V gene sequence: CDR1 MNHEY, CDR2 SMNVEV (reference sequence). The CDR3 DNA is TGTGCCAGCAGTCCGGGACTTAGCAATCAGCCCCAGCATTTT. This codes for CASSPGLSNQPQHF.

The sample holds one count of this clone. The chain employs TRBV5-1 and TRBJ2-3; 11 bases are shared with TRBD1. This CDR3 has 15 amino acids. Trimming cost V 0 bases and J 4 bases; bases outside gene matches: 1. Germline assignment: CDR1 SGHRS and CDR2 YFSETQ. CDR3 nucleotide sequence: TGCGCCAGCAGCTTGGAGGGACAGGGGGCAGATACGCAGTATTTT. Translation: CASSLEGQGADTQYF.

The V call is TRBV2, the J call TRBJ1-2; a weak D match, TRBD1 (5 bases). The CDR3 length is 15 residues. Germline CDR1 reads SNHLY; CDR2 reads FYNNEI. With 3 bases removed from V and 4 bases from J, the gap between germline ends came to 15 bases. The CDR3 DNA sequence: TGTGCCAGCAGTGATTCGGCAGGGCAGACCTATGGCTACACCTTC. It encodes CASSDSAGQTYGYTF.